The T cell receptor (beta chain) described here comes from a study of blood T cell repertoires in COVID-19 (dated by TCRdb to the early 2020s). Looking at the study overall: Samples from collaborators originated in the United States, Italy and Spain and spanned both the acute and convalescent phases of COVID-19. The sample metadata nearly always contained a de-identified subject ID, COVID-19 status, age in years and sex. Subjects who had been exposed to COVID-19, were actively infected with it, or had recovered from it provided the deeply sampled blood TCRbeta repertoires that made up the dataset. The samples were drawn from the first 160 participants of the ongoing ImmuneRACE study and from 950 to 1,500 subjects provided by 6 global collaborators. The repertoires were released in a freely available public database meant as a resource for research on the immune response to SARS-CoV-2. Where available, HLA class I and class II types were taken from metadata supplied by the sample provider and were not determined by assay-based typing. The material from the prospective study consisted of cDNA or gDNA derived from T cells, B-cell-depleted T cells, or PBMCs. Here is what the overall study found, with its caveats: The amount of clinical and demographic metadata varied by source and participant and was provided uncurated.

As encoded in the germline V gene, CDR1 is SGHAT while CDR2 is FQNNGV. From the cysteine up to the phenylalanine, the CDR3 has a length of 15 residues. This entry keeps only the CDR3 DNA: 45 bases, framed from base 1. Trimming removed 5 bases from V and 2 bases from J; the gene matches leave 7 bases unexplained. In the case of this clone: It lacks a known antigen. No much larger clone exists at a distance of one base, and base qualities are not known.

TCRbeta CDR3 regions were amplified from genomic DNA using the immunoSEQ Assay, a bias-controlled multiplex PCR. In the authors' own workflow: The number of nucleated cells in each sample was estimated from the amplification of reference gene primers within the assay. To quantify the absolute abundance of each unique TCRbeta CDR3 rearrangement, sequence reads were collapsed and filtered. For each sample, productive Simpson clonality was calculated by taking the square root of Simpson's diversity index across productive rearrangements. As stored in TCRdb, this immuneACCESS dataset retains in-frame rearrangements with V and J assigned. A fraction of the clones does not appear; measured against another copy, unresolved V genes explain less than half of the discrepancy, and the remainder lacks a known reason. The DNA was the basis for D and trimming; V, J and clone size are from that table. This sample is represented by fewer than 300,000 clones; 80% to 85% of them were singletons. The ten top clones hold 2.5% to 3% of the sample.

The collaborating institutions used their own protocols to collect whole blood in K2EDTA tubes. Collaborator samples were shipped for TCRbeta analysis as frozen whole blood, isolated PBMCs, or DNA extracted from either sample type. The chain couples TRBV11-2 to TRBJ2-3; 7 bases in the junction line up with TRBD1. This TCR came from a woman in her fifties or sixties with active or convalescent COVID-19. Specimen: peripheral blood. The DNA is as follows: TGTGCCAGCAGCAAGACCACAGGGGTCACAGATACGCAGTATTTT. The translation is CASSKTTGVTDTQYF.